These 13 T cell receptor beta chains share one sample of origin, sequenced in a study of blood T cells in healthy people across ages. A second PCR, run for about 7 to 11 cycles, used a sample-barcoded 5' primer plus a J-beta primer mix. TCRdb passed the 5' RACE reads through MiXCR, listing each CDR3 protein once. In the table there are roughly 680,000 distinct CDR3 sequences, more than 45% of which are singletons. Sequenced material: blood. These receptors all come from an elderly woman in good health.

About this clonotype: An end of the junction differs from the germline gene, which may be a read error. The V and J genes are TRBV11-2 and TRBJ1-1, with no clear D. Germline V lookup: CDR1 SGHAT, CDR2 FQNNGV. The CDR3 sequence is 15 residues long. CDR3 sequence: CAGSLLGNLNTEAFF. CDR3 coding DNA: TGTGCCGGCAGCCTCCTCGGGAACTTGAACACTGAAGCTTTCTTT.

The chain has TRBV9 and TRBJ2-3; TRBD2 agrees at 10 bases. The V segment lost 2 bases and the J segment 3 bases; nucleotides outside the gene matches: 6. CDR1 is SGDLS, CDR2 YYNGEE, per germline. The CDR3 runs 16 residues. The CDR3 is CASSVASGSTTDTQYF. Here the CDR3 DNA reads TGTGCCAGCAGCGTTGCTAGCGGGAGCACGACAGATACGCAGTATTTT.

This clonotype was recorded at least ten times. The CDR3 bases are TGTGCCAGCAGTTCACAGGGAAGCACAGATACGCAGTATTTT. This translates into CASSSQGSTDTQYF. The J gene is TRBJ2-3, the V gene TRBV12-3 or TRBV12-4; D possibly corresponds to TRBD1 (6 bases). This CDR3 is built from 14 residues. V was trimmed by 4 bases and J by 0 bases, leaving 8 bases between them.

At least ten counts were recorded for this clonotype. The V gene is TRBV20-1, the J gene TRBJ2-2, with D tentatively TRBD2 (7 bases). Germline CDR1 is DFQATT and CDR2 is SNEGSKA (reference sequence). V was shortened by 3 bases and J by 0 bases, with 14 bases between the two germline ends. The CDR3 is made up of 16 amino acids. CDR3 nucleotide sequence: TGCAGTGCTAGCCGCGCGGGGGCACCGAACACCGGGGAGCTGTTTTTT. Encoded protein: CSASRAGAPNTGELFF.

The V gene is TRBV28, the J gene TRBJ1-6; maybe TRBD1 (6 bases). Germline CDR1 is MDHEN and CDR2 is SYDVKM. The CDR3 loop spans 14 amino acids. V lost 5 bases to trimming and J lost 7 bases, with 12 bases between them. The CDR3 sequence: CASSPGDWNSPLHF. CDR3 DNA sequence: TGTGCCAGCAGTCCAGGGGATTGGAATTCACCCCTCCACTTT.

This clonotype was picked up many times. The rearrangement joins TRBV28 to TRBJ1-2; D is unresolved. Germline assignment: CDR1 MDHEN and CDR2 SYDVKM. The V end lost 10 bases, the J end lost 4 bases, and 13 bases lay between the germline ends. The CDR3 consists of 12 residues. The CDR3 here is CAINPRGYGYTF. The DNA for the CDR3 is TGTGCCATCAATCCTCGGGGCTATGGCTACACCTTC.

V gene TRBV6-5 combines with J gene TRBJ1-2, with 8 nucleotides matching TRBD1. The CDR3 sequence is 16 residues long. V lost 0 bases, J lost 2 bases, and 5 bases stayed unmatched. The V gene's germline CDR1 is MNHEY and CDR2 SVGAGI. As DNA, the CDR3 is TGTGCCAGCAGTTACTCGATGGCAGGGGGCAACTATGGCTACACCTTC. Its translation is CASSYSMAGGNYGYTF.

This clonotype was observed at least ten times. The DNA of the CDR3 is TGTGCCAGCAGTCTAGGGACAGGGAACTATGGCTACACCTTC. It codes for CASSLGTGNYGYTF. The chain has TRBV27 and TRBJ1-2, with TRBD1 matching 9 bases. V lost 5 bases and J lost 2; bases outside the gene matches: 3. The CDR3 is 14 amino acids. Germline values: CDR1 MNHEY, CDR2 SMNVEV (reference sequence).

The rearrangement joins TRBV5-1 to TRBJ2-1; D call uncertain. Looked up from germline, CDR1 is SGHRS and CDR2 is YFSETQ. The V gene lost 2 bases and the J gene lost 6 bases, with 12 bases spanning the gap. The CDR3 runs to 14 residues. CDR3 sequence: CASSLLGSLNEQFF. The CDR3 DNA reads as TGCGCCAGCAGCTTATTGGGGTCTCTCAATGAGCAGTTCTTC. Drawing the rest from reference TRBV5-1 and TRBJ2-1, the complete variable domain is KAGVTQTPRYLIKTRGQQVTLSCSPISGHRSVSWYQQTPGQGLQFLFEYFSETQRNKGNFPGRFSGRQFSNSRSEMNVSTLELGDSALYLCASSLLGSLNEQFFGPGTRLTVL.

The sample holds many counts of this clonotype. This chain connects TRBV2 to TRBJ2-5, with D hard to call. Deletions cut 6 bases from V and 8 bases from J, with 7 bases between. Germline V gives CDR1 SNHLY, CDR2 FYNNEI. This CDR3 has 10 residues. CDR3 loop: CASSIQTQYF. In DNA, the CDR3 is TGTGCCAGCAGCATCCAAACCCAGTACTTC.

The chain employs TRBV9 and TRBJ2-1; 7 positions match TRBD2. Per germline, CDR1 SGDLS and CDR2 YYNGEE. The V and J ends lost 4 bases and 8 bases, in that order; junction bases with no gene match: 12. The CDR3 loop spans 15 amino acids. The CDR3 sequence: CASSPRAGELDEQFF. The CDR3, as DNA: TGTGCCAGCAGCCCCCGGGCGGGGGAATTAGATGAGCAGTTCTTC. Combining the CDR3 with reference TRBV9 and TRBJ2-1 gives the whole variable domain DSGVTQTPKHLITATGQRVTLRCSPRSGDLSVYWYQQSLDQGLQFLIQYYNGEERAKGNILERFSAQQFPDLHSELNLSSLELGDSALYFCASSPRAGELDEQFFGPGTRLTVL.

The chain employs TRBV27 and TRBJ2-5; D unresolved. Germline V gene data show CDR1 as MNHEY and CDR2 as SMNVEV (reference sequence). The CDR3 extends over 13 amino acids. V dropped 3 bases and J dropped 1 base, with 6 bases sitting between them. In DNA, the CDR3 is TGTGCCAGCAGTTTCTCGGTCCAAGAGACCCAGTACTTC. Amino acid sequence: CASSFSVQETQYF.

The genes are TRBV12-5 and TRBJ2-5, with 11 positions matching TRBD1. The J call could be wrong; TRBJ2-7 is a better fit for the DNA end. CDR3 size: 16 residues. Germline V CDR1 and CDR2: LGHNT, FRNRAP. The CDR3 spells CASGFFRDRGSHEQYF. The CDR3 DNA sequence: TGTGCTAGTGGTTTTTTTCGGGACAGGGGGTCCCACGAGCAGTACTTC.